This entry lists 12 T cell receptor beta chains sequenced from one sample in a study of blood T cell repertoires in COVID-19 (dated by TCRdb to the early 2020s). The library was built by means of the immunoSEQ multiplex PCR assay. TCRdb mirrors the immuneACCESS table, restricted to in-frame sequences. Some clones are absent from its copies; in checked studies, under half trace to an unresolved V gene, and the reason for the others is unknown. The sample records a few hundred thousand clones, roughly nine tenths of which are singletons. The ten most abundant clones make up about 4.6% of the sample. What was sequenced was peripheral blood. Receptors were obtained from a woman in her thirties or forties who had recovered from COVID-19.

The V gene is TRBV4-1, the J gene TRBJ1-2; no clear D. This CDR3 region has 16 residues. Trimming removed 1 base from V and 1 base from J, with 13 bases in between. Germline CDR1 MGHRA, CDR2 YSYEKL. The CDR3 reads CASSQGRGGFNYGYTF. CDR3 coding DNA: TGCGCCAGCAGCCAAGGGCGGGGAGGCTTTAACTATGGCTACACCTTC.

V gene TRBV7-9 combines with J gene TRBJ2-1; tentative D call: TRBD2 (5 bases). Between the trimmed V and J ends, which lost 1 base and 6 bases, there was a span of 10 bases. There are 14 residues in the CDR3. Germline CDR1 and CDR2: SEHNR and FQNEAQ (reference sequence). The CDR3 here is CASSLGMGSNEQFF. The CDR3 DNA reads TGTGCCAGCAGCTTAGGGATGGGGAGCAATGAGCAGTTCTTC. The whole variable domain, remainder taken from reference TRBV7-9 and TRBJ2-1, is DTGVSQNPRHKITKRGQNVTFRCDPISEHNRLYWYRQTLGQGPEFLTYFQNEAQLEKSRLLSDRFSAERPKGSFSTLEIQRTEQGDSAMYLCASSLGMGSNEQFFGPGTRLTVL.

This clone has only one observation. This chain links TRBV3-1 (or the pseudogene TRBV3-2) with TRBJ1-6; D might be TRBD1 (5 bases). Germline V lookup: CDR1 LGHDT, CDR2 YNNKEL (reference sequence). Trimming cost V 0 bases and J 2 bases, with 11 bases left between them. The CDR3 has 17 amino acids. The CDR3 loop reads CASSQDLPGPYNSPLHF. The CDR3 DNA follows: TGTGCCAGCAGCCAAGATCTTCCAGGGCCCTATAATTCACCCCTCCACTTT.

The V gene is TRBV9, the J gene TRBJ1-2; no definite D call. V was cut by 5 bases and J by 8 bases, with 16 bases left in between. The CDR3 runs 13 residues. The germline gives CDR1 SGDLS, CDR2 YYNGEE. The CDR3 reads CASSDGNQGGYTF. CDR3 in DNA: TGTGCCAGCAGTGACGGGAACCAAGGGGGCTACACCTTC.

J is TRBJ2-3 and V is TRBV7-2, with TRBD1 identical over 7 bases. The junction had 4 bases not matched to a gene; V was cut back by 5 bases and J by 5 bases. Germline loops: CDR1 SGHTA, CDR2 FQGNSA. This CDR3 contains 13 residues. CDR3 loop: CASSPRDRDTQYF. For the CDR3, the DNA is TGTGCCAGCAGCCCCAGGGACAGAGATACGCAGTATTTT.

This sequence joins TRBV19 and TRBJ2-5; D gene ambiguous. The CDR3 covers 14 residues. With 8 bases removed from V and 1 base from J, the gap between germline ends came to 14 bases. Germline-derived CDR1 and CDR2 are LNHDA and SQIVND (reference sequence). CDR3 loop: CASSAAQTQETQYF. The CDR3 nucleotides read TGTGCCAGTTCGGCAGCACAGACCCAAGAGACCCAGTACTTC.

V usage is TRBV24-1 and J usage is TRBJ2-5, with TRBD2 identical over 8 bases. The CDR3 sequence is 14 residues long. Per germline, CDR1 KGHDR and CDR2 SFDVKD. V trimming: 4 bases; J trimming: 3 bases; junction bases outside the gene matches: 3. The chain's CDR3 is CATSDPAGEETQYF. The CDR3, as DNA: TGTGCCACCAGTGACCCAGCGGGGGAAGAGACCCAGTACTTC.

The rearrangement joins TRBV29-1 to TRBJ2-7; TRBD1 matches 12 bases. The CDR3 loop spans 14 amino acids. From germline, CDR1 is SQVTM and CDR2 ANQGSEA. V dropped 4 bases and J dropped 5; count of bases not matched to a gene: 6. CDR3 nucleotides: TGCAGCGTTGCGGGACAGGGGGCCTTTGACGAGCAGTACTTC. Its protein is CSVAGQGAFDEQYF.

The gene calls are TRBV9 and TRBJ2-3, with 8 bases identical to TRBD1. This CDR3 has 15 residues. Looked up from germline, CDR1 is SGDLS and CDR2 is YYNGEE. J gave up 4 bases and V 0 bases, and 4 bases lay outside the gene matches. The CDR3 sequence is CASSVGQGRSDTQYF. The CDR3, as DNA: TGTGCCAGCAGCGTAGGACAGGGGAGGTCAGATACGCAGTATTTT.

The V call is TRBV9, the J call TRBJ1-2, with TRBD1 as a possible D gene (6 bases). CDR1 and CDR2 (germline): SGDLS, YYNGEE. The CDR3 totals 15 residues. Trimming stripped 3 bases from V and 7 bases from J, with 19 bases between. The CDR3 protein is CASSALIGTPTGYTF. The CDR3 DNA is TGTGCCAGCAGCGCCCTAATAGGGACACCGACTGGCTACACCTTC.

V gene TRBV5-1 combines with J gene TRBJ2-3, with 10 positions matching TRBD2. CDR3 length: 19 residues. V dropped 5 bases and J dropped 2; count of bases not matched to a gene: 17. The germline V gene encodes CDR1 SGHRS and CDR2 YFSETQ. CDR3 nucleotides: TGCGCCAGCAGACCTGGAGTACTAGCGGGGACGAGTTACACAGATACGCAGTATTTT. Its translation is CASRPGVLAGTSYTDTQYF.

As concerns this clone: Other DNA sequences in the same sample also yield this CDR3. This chain connects TRBV18 to TRBJ2-2; maybe TRBD2 (6 bases). Germline assignment: CDR1 KGHSH and CDR2 LQKENI. The V gene lost 6 bases and the J gene lost 2 bases, with 13 bases spanning the gap. This CDR3 region has 15 residues. The CDR3 nucleotides are TGTGCCAGCTCCCCTTCGGGACTTAACACCGGGGAGCTGTTTTTT. Its translation is CASSPSGLNTGELFF.